Given below is one T cell receptor beta chain in context. Its antigen is not identified. Assay: immunoSEQ multiplex PCR; the TCRdb copy retains only in-frame clones and omits some. The sample has 50,000 to 65,000 clones; roughly 89% are singletons. This record comes from a study of OX40 agonist ivuxolimab in advanced cancers. For the study at large: Three dose-escalation patients had partial responses: one with hepatocellular carcinoma and two with cutaneous melanoma. Overall study results and limits: Low normalized clonal expansion also occurred in some nonresponding patients. The study observed clonal expansion of CD4+ and CD8+ blood T cells by week 6 at 0.1 to 3.0 mg/kg.

Germline CDR1 SGHVS, CDR2 FQNEAQ. This CDR3 contains 16 residues. Unmatched junction bases numbered 8, after V lost 3 bases and J lost 2 bases. The TCR was taken from an adult with an advanced solid tumor such as melanoma, head and neck, liver or kidney cancer. The genes are TRBV7-8 and TRBJ2-7; 9 positions agree with TRBD1. The input for sequencing was CD4+ or CD8+ T cells sorted from blood, taken in a trial of the OX40 agonist ivuxolimab. The CDR3 bases are TGTGCCAGCAGCTTCACGACAGGGGGAGTCCCCTACGAGCAGTACTTC. It is translated as CASSFTTGGVPYEQYF.